One sample yielded the 21 T cell receptor beta chains listed below, sequenced in a study of T cells in women clearing cervical HPV infection. The repertoire was sequenced with immunoSEQ multiplex PCR; TCRdb's copy has only in-frame clones and lacks some. The listing contains approximately 41,000 clones. The sequencing sample was made of blood buffy coat. All receptors come from a woman between 18 and 70 years old with a cervical HPV16 infection that either progressed to CIN3+ or cleared (not recorded which).

Points on this clone: The observed sequence ends 3 residues before the CDR3 terminus, with the missing tail filled in from the germline J gene. This chain links TRBV18 with TRBJ2-5; 15 positions match TRBD2. Germline V gene sequence: CDR1 KGHSH, CDR2 LQKENI. V lost 2 bases and J lost 4; bases outside the gene matches: 2. CDR3 length equals 16 residues. The CDR3 sequence is CASSPGLAGGPETQYF. The CDR3 bases that were read are TGTGCCAGCTCACCAGGACTAGCGGGAGGGCCAGAGACC. Full variable domain (outside the CDR3, taken from reference TRBV18 and TRBJ2-5): NAGVMQNPRHLVRRRGQEARLRCSPMKGHSHVYWYRQLPEEGLKFMVYLQKENIIDESGMPKERFSAEFPKEGPSILRIQQVVRGDSAAYFCASSPGLAGGPETQYFGPGTRLLVL.

As concerns this clone: The sequence runs out 3 residues before the end of the CDR3; the remainder is reconstructed from the germline J gene. The V gene is TRBV19, the J gene TRBJ1-1; tentatively, D is TRBD1 (6 bases). V was shortened by 5 bases and J by 0 bases, with 13 bases between the two germline ends. The CDR3 consists of 15 residues. Germline V gene lookup returns CDR1 LNHDA and CDR2 SQIVND (reference sequence). The part of the CDR3 DNA that was read is TGTGCCAGTAGTCTCCCAGGACAGTTGAACACTGAA. Translation gives CASSLPGQLNTE. In full, the CDR3 is CASSLPGQLNTEAFF.

This CDR3 is CASSLAGGGTYNEQFF. The DNA read from the CDR3 is TGCGCCAGCAGCTTGGCCGGGGGGGGGACCTACAATGAG. V is TRBV5-1 and J is TRBJ2-1; TRBD2 matches at 8 bases. The read ends 3 residues shy of where the CDR3 ends; the end is completed using the germline J gene. This CDR3 region has 16 residues. Germline loops: CDR1 SGHRS, CDR2 YFSETQ. The V gene end was trimmed by 0 bases and the J gene end by 2 bases; junction bases not matched to a gene: 4.

Concerning this clone itself: The same CDR3 arises from other DNA sequences in this sample as well. The sequenced part of the CDR3 DNA is TGTGCCAGTAGTATAGGCACAGGGGGCGGTGAA. Its translation: CASSIGTGGGE. The complete CDR3 reads CASSIGTGGGEAFF. The chain is built from TRBV19 and TRBJ1-1; 9 nucleotides align to TRBD1. From the germline J gene comes the end of the CDR3, since the read stops 3 residues before it. CDR1 LNHDA and CDR2 SQIVND come from the germline V gene (reference sequence). This CDR3 has 14 amino acids. J lost 7 bases, V lost 1 base, and 4 bases had no gene match.

Comment on this clone: Sequencing ends 3 residues short of the CDR3 end; the germline J gene provides the rest. V and J are TRBV20-1 and TRBJ2-1; TRBD2 aligns across 7 bases. Germline lookup yields CDR1 DFQATT and CDR2 SNEGSKA (reference sequence). V dropped 6 bases and J dropped 7; count of bases not matched to a gene: 12. This CDR3 has 14 amino acids. CDR3 DNA (partial): TGCAGTGCGCTTTGGGCTAGCGGCTCGAATGAG. Residues: CSALWASGSNE. The whole CDR3 protein is CSALWASGSNEQFF.

The CDR3 reads CASSIGGVGEQFF. CDR3 bases read: TGTGCCAGTAGTATTGGGGGGGTCGGTGAG. The rearrangement links TRBV19 to TRBJ2-1; 7 bases fit TRBD2. The observed sequence ends 3 residues before the CDR3 terminus, with the missing tail filled in from the germline J gene. This CDR3 comprises 13 residues. The V gene end was trimmed by 3 bases and the J gene end by 9 bases; junction bases not matched to a gene: 5. Germline assignment: CDR1 LNHDA and CDR2 SQIVND (reference sequence). The full variable domain, with the rest looked up from reference TRBV19 and TRBJ2-1, is DGGITQSPKYLFRKEGQNVTLSCEQNLNHDAMYWYRQDPGQGLRLIYYSQIVNDFQKGDIAEGYSVSREKKESFPLTVTSAQKNPTAFYLCASSIGGVGEQFFGPGTRLTVL.

For this clone: The sequenced fragment ends 3 residues before the CDR3 boundary, so the rest is inferred from the germline J gene. This chain links TRBV5-1 with TRBJ1-2; 10 nucleotides agree with TRBD1. CDR3 length: 14 amino acids. Germline V gene sequence: CDR1 SGHRS, CDR2 YFSETQ. With 4 bases clipped from V and 6 bases from J, the junction kept 6 bases outside the gene matches. CDR3 DNA (partial): TGCGCCAGCAGCCCTGACGGGACAGGGGATGGC. Translated, it gives CASSPDGTGDG. The whole CDR3 sequence is CASSPDGTGDGYTF.

Worth noting for this clone: The read falls 3 residues short of the CDR3 end, and the missing part is taken from the germline J gene. The chain couples TRBV5-6 to TRBJ1-2; 7 nucleotides agree with TRBD1. The CDR3 loop spans 15 amino acids. From germline, CDR1 is SGHDT and CDR2 YYEEEE. The sequenced CDR3 bases are TGTGCCAGCGGCGGGACAGAAATCGGAGTTGGCGGC. Its translation is CASGGTEIGVGG. The full CDR3 protein reads CASGGTEIGVGGYTF.

Concerning this clone itself: One end of the junction fails to match germline, which may point to a read error. The read stops 3 residues short of the end of the CDR3; the missing end is completed from the germline J gene. The V gene is TRBV29-1, the J gene TRBJ2-1; 9 bases match TRBD1. Germline V gene data show CDR1 as SQVTM and CDR2 as ANQGSEA. This CDR3 contains 14 residues. CDR3 protein: CSVEQGASSNEQFF. CDR3 bases read: TGCAGCGTCGAACAGGGGGCCTCCTCCAATGAG.

Concerning this clone itself: The CDR3 end is not reached by the read, which stops 3 residues before it; the germline J gene fills it in. The rearrangement joins TRBV5-1 to TRBJ2-2, with a tentative D call TRBD1 (5 bases). This CDR3 contains 14 residues. Per the germline V gene, CDR1 is SGHRS and CDR2 is YFSETQ. Trimming removed 0 bases from V and 7 bases from J, with 10 bases in between. The CDR3 spells CASSLDRQGGELFF. The part of the CDR3 DNA that was read is TGCGCCAGCAGCTTGGACAGGCAGGGCGGGGAG.

Concerning this clone itself: The CDR3 end falls 3 residues outside the read, so it is completed with the germline J gene. V usage is TRBV11-2 and J usage is TRBJ2-1; possible D gene TRBD1, 5 bases. CDR1 is SGHAT and CDR2 is FQNNGV in the germline V gene. This CDR3 is 11 amino acids long. V was shortened by 11 bases and J by 6 bases, with 11 bases between the two germline ends. The CDR3 DNA, read in part, is TGTGCCTTGGATAGGGGCAATGAG. This sequence encodes CALDRGNE. The whole CDR3 is CALDRGNEQFF. Complete variable domain (other parts from reference TRBV11-2 and TRBJ2-1): EAGVAQSPRYKIIEKRQSVAFWCNPISGHATLYWYQQILGQGPKLLIQFQNNGVVDDSQLPKDRFSAERLKGVDSTLKIQPAKLEDSAVYLCALDRGNEQFFGPGTRLTVL.

As for this clone: The read stops 3 residues short of the end of the CDR3; the missing end is completed from the germline J gene. This sequence joins TRBV19 and TRBJ1-2, with TRBD1 as a possible D gene (6 bases). Germline V gene sequence: CDR1 LNHDA, CDR2 SQIVND (reference sequence). V lost 7 bases, J lost 6 bases, and 18 bases lay in between. CDR3 length: 14 residues. The CDR3 region is CASNNREMANGYTF. Partial CDR3 DNA: TGTGCCAGTAACAACAGGGAAATGGCGAATGGC.

On this clone itself: The read ends 3 residues shy of where the CDR3 ends; the end is completed using the germline J gene. The chain has TRBV7-2 and TRBJ2-7, with D perhaps matching TRBD2 (6 bases). The CDR3 sequence is 14 residues long. Looked up from germline, CDR1 is SGHTA and CDR2 is FQGNSA. Deletions cut 1 base from V and 1 base from J, with 8 bases between. The CDR3 loop reads CASSLERASYEQYF. CDR3 bases read: TGTGCCAGCAGCTTAGAGCGGGCGTCCTACGAG.

The CDR3 loop is CSGGQGSTNYGYTF. The CDR3 bases that were read are TGCAGTGGCGGACAGGGAAGCACTAACTATGGC. V gene TRBV20-1 combines with J gene TRBJ1-2, with 8 bases aligning to TRBD1. The read ends 3 residues before the CDR3 terminus; that terminus is restored from the germline J gene. With 7 bases clipped from V and 0 bases from J, the junction kept 7 bases outside the gene matches. CDR3 size: 14 residues. Germline V lookup: CDR1 DFQATT, CDR2 SNEGSKA (reference sequence).

Remarks on this clone: The read gets to within 3 residues of the CDR3 end, and the germline J gene fills in the rest. This chain joins TRBV27 and TRBJ2-1; 9 bases are a match to TRBD1. The CDR3 is 15 residues long. J was trimmed by 3 bases and V by 5 bases; bases with no gene match: 5. In germline, CDR1 is MNHEY, CDR2 SMNVEV (reference sequence). CDR3 DNA, as far as it was read: TGTGCCAGCAGTGACAACAGGGGGCACTACAATGAG. Protein: CASSDNRGHYNE. The whole CDR3 reads CASSDNRGHYNEQFF.

As to this clone: The observed sequence ends 3 residues before the CDR3 terminus, with the missing tail filled in from the germline J gene. The chain couples TRBV20-1 to TRBJ2-3; 9 nucleotides match TRBD2. CDR1 and CDR2 (germline): DFQATT, SNEGSKA (reference sequence). The length of the CDR3 is 16 residues. V lost 3 bases and J lost 2; bases outside the gene matches: 9. The CDR3 is CSARLAGAIYTDTQYF. Incomplete CDR3 DNA: TGCAGTGCTAGGTTAGCGGGGGCGATTTACACAGATACG.

Note on this clone: The read falls 3 residues short of the CDR3 end, and the missing part is taken from the germline J gene. V gene TRBV10-3 combines with J gene TRBJ2-2; 13 bases agree with TRBD2. The germline V gene has CDR1 ENHRY and CDR2 SYGVKD. V shed 3 bases and J 5 bases; nucleotides not matched to a gene: 6. The CDR3 has 17 residues. The sequenced part of the CDR3 DNA is TGTGCCATCAGTGAAACTTCGACTAGCGGGAGGACCGGGGAG. Residues: CAISETSTSGRTGE. The CDR3 in its entirety is CAISETSTSGRTGELFF.

As for this clone: The read gets to within 3 residues of the CDR3 end, and the germline J gene fills in the rest. This sequence joins TRBV29-1 and TRBJ1-1; a weak D match, TRBD1 (5 bases). The CDR3 contains 12 residues. Germline V gene lookup returns CDR1 SQVTM and CDR2 ANQGSEA. Trimming stripped 6 bases from V and 3 bases from J, with 11 bases between. Partial CDR3 DNA: TGCAGCGTCGTAACGACAGACACTGAA. This gives the protein CSVVTTDTE. Given in full, the CDR3 is CSVVTTDTEAFF.

To note about this clone: The read gets to within 3 residues of the CDR3 end, and the germline J gene fills in the rest. This chain links TRBV28 with TRBJ1-2; 8 bases are shared with TRBD1. Germline V gives CDR1 MDHEN, CDR2 SYDVKM. The CDR3 contains 13 residues. With 6 bases clipped from V and 7 bases from J, the junction kept 7 bases outside the gene matches. CDR3 protein: CASRAGGPSGYTF. The DNA read from the CDR3 is TGTGCCAGCAGAGCAGGGGGCCCTAGTGGC.

Details on this clone: The sequence runs out 3 residues before the end of the CDR3; the remainder is reconstructed from the germline J gene. This chain links TRBV5-1 with TRBJ2-2; 7 nucleotides line up with TRBD1. Germline V gene lookup returns CDR1 SGHRS and CDR2 YFSETQ. J gave up 5 bases and V 4 bases, and 5 bases lay outside the gene matches. CDR3 length: 14 amino acids. The CDR3 bases that were read are TGCGCCAGCAGCCTGACAGGGCCGACCGGGGAG. It translates to CASSLTGPTGE. The full CDR3 protein reads CASSLTGPTGELFF.

A remark on this clone: With the read ending 3 residues before the CDR3 end, the germline J gene is used to fill in that end. V is TRBV7-9 and J is TRBJ2-7; TRBD1 is a possible D gene (5 bases). Germline V CDR1 and CDR2: SEHNR, FQNEAQ (reference sequence). V was trimmed by 6 bases and J by 6 bases, leaving 9 bases between them. This CDR3 has 11 amino acids. Partial CDR3 DNA: TGTGCCAGCAGTCTCGACAGCGAG. Amino acid sequence: CASSLDSE. The entire CDR3 protein reads CASSLDSEQYF.